These 29 T cell receptor beta chains were sequenced from one sample in a study of T cell responses to AZD1222 COVID-19 vaccine. The data were produced by immunoSEQ multiplex PCR, yet TCRdb's version contains in-frame clones alone and is incomplete. The sample lists 130,000 or so clones, about 91% occurring once. The material was peripheral blood, obtained on day 0 of AZD1222 vaccination. The receptors stem from an adult in good health.

This clone was recorded only once. The chain is built from TRBV27 and TRBJ2-1, with TRBD2 as a possible D gene (5 bases). Germline CDR1 MNHEY, CDR2 SMNVEV (reference sequence). CDR3 size: 15 residues. V lost 7 bases and J 4 bases, leaving 17 bases between the germline ends. The CDR3 loop is CASTPQSGAYNEQFF. The CDR3 DNA reads TGTGCCAGCACCCCTCAGAGCGGAGCTTACAATGAGCAGTTCTTC.

This chain connects TRBV5-1 to TRBJ1-2; TRBD1 is a possible D gene (6 bases). Trimming cost V 4 bases and J 6 bases, with 16 bases left between them. CDR1 SGHRS and CDR2 YFSETQ come from the germline V gene. The CDR3 loop spans 14 amino acids. CDR3 bases: TGCGCCAGCAGCCCACAGGGTTTAGGGGATGGCTACACCTTC. Translating it yields CASSPQGLGDGYTF.

The V call is TRBV29-1, the J call TRBJ1-5, with 7 bases identical to TRBD1. V gave up 5 bases and J gave up 5 bases; unmatched junction bases: 6. Germline CDR1 is SQVTM and CDR2 is ANQGSEA. This CDR3 spans 13 amino acids. CDR3 nucleotides: TGCAGCGTTTCCACAGGGGCCCATCAGCCCCAGCATTTT. It encodes CSVSTGAHQPQHF.

Note on this clone: Here the CDR3 omits its conserved ending phenylalanine or tryptophan, so a read error is the likely source. The V gene is TRBV6-2 or TRBV6-3, the J gene TRBJ2-7; 7 positions agree with TRBD2. The length of the CDR3 is 15 residues. The V gene's germline CDR1 is MNHEY and CDR2 SVGEGT. Unmatched junction bases numbered 12, after V lost 5 bases and J lost 5 bases. CDR3 sequence: CASSGTMGGRDEQYI. In nucleotides, the CDR3 is TGTGCCAGCAGTGGGACGATGGGAGGGCGAGACGAGCAGTACATC.

The chain joins TRBV6-5 to TRBJ2-1; 12 nucleotides line up with TRBD2. Per the germline V gene, CDR1 is MNHEY and CDR2 is SVGAGI. CDR3 length: 15 residues. Trimming cost V 7 bases and J 4 bases; bases outside gene matches: 5. The CDR3 nucleotides read TGTGCCAGCACCCCGGGACTAGCGGGTTACAATGAGCAGTTCTTC. It yields the protein CASTPGLAGYNEQFF.

The chain uses TRBV18 and TRBJ1-5; D is perhaps TRBD1 (5 bases). This CDR3 region has 14 residues. Trimming took off 3 bases at V and 8 bases at J, with 14 bases between the two ends. The V gene's germline CDR1 is KGHSH and CDR2 LQKENI. CDR3 nucleotide sequence: TGTGCCAGCTCACCGGGCCTACCGGGGGAGCCCCAGCATTTT. This sequence encodes CASSPGLPGEPQHF.

J is TRBJ2-2 and V is TRBV11-3; D is unresolved. From germline, CDR1 is SGHNT and CDR2 YENEEA. V was pared by 5 bases and J by 4 bases, with 14 bases between. CDR3 size: 15 residues. CDR3 protein: CASSPASYRTGELFF. In DNA, the CDR3 is TGTGCCAGCAGCCCTGCGAGCTACCGCACCGGGGAGCTGTTTTTT.

This sequence joins TRBV19 and TRBJ2-7; maybe TRBD1 (5 bases). Trimming took off 3 bases at V and 5 bases at J, with 11 bases between the two ends. The CDR3 is made up of 13 amino acids. Per germline, CDR1 LNHDA and CDR2 SQIVND (reference sequence). The CDR3 region is CASSIQGENEQYF. DNA of the CDR3: TGTGCCAGTAGTATCCAGGGCGAGAACGAGCAGTACTTC.

The rearrangement joins TRBV5-1 to TRBJ1-2; 7 nucleotides line up with TRBD1. Unmatched junction bases numbered 10, after V lost 1 base and J lost 7 bases. The CDR3 contains 15 residues. The germline gives CDR1 SGHRS, CDR2 YFSETQ. CDR3 in DNA: TGCGCCAGCAGCTTGAGGGTAGGGGGCGCAGGTGGCTACACCTTC. It encodes CASSLRVGGAGGYTF.

This chain joins TRBV7-9 and TRBJ1-6; unclear D gene. The V and J ends lost 3 bases and 8 bases respectively, with 2 bases between them. CDR3 length: 11 residues. Germline CDR1 SEHNR, CDR2 FQNEAQ (reference sequence). This CDR3 reads CASSLDSPLHF. The DNA of the CDR3 is TGTGCCAGCAGCTTGGATTCACCCCTCCACTTT.

The chain joins TRBV5-1 to TRBJ2-7; D unresolved. The germline CDR1 and CDR2 sequences are SGHRS and YFSETQ. The CDR3 covers 14 residues. The V gene lost 0 bases and the J gene lost 3 bases, with 10 bases spanning the gap. CDR3 nucleotides: TGCGCCAGCAGCTTGGCCATCTCGAGCTACGAGCAGTACTTC. Translating gives CASSLAISSYEQYF.

This chain connects TRBV30 to TRBJ2-7; 11 bases agree with TRBD2. Germline values: CDR1 GTSNPN, CDR2 SVGIG (reference sequence). The CDR3 has 19 residues. Germline trimming cut 1 base from V and 4 bases from J; bases unmatched to any gene: 18. The CDR3 DNA reads as TGTGCCTGGAGTGAGCACCCGACTAGCGGGACCCATGGGAGGTACGAGCAGTACGTC. It translates to CAWSEHPTSGTHGRYEQYV.

In DNA, the CDR3 is TGCAGCGTTGGGGGGAGGGGCACAGATACGCAGTATTTT. It codes for CSVGGRGTDTQYF. The V and J genes are TRBV29-1 and TRBJ2-3; 7 bases match TRBD2. The V segment lost 4 bases and the J segment 1 base; nucleotides outside the gene matches: 2. The germline CDR1 and CDR2 sequences are SQVTM and ANQGSEA. This CDR3 region has 13 residues.

This chain joins TRBV27 and TRBJ2-1; 9 nucleotides match TRBD2. The CDR3 totals 15 residues. CDR1 MNHEY and CDR2 SMNVEV come from the germline V gene (reference sequence). V was pared by 5 bases and J by 6 bases, with 8 bases of the junction left unmatched. Here the CDR3 reads CASSPSGTSRNEQFF. The CDR3 DNA is TGTGCCAGCAGTCCCTCCGGGACTAGCCGCAATGAGCAGTTCTTC.

V is TRBV5-1 and J is TRBJ1-3; 9 bases fit TRBD1. The V segment lost 3 bases and the J segment 4 bases; nucleotides outside the gene matches: 2. CDR1 and CDR2 (germline): SGHRS, YFSETQ. This CDR3 spans 14 amino acids. The CDR3 DNA sequence: TGCGCCAGCAGCTGGGACAGGGAAGGAAACACCATATATTTT. Translation gives CASSWDREGNTIYF.

The sample holds one count of this clone. This chain uses TRBV7-9 with TRBJ1-5; no clear D. Per the germline V gene, CDR1 is SEHNR and CDR2 is FQNEAQ (reference sequence). Trimming removed 5 bases at V and 1 base at J, with 12 bases between. The CDR3 loop spans 15 amino acids. The CDR3 loop is CASSPGQGSNQPQHF. CDR3 DNA sequence: TGTGCCAGCAGCCCCGGGCAAGGGAGCAATCAGCCCCAGCATTTT.

The rearrangement uses TRBV27 and TRBJ2-1; perhaps TRBD2 as D (5 bases). This CDR3 has 14 residues. Trimming left V 5 bases short and J 9 bases short, with 17 bases between. Germline CDR1 reads MNHEY; CDR2 reads SMNVEV (reference sequence). CDR3 sequence reads: CASSIARVGSEQFF. The CDR3 nucleotides read TGTGCCAGCAGTATAGCGAGGGTAGGGAGTGAGCAGTTCTTC.

This chain links TRBV27 with TRBJ2-7; possibly TRBD1 or TRBD2 for D (5 bases each). The V gene's germline CDR1 is MNHEY and CDR2 SMNVEV (reference sequence). CDR3 length: 14 residues. V was cut by 0 bases and J by 1 base, with 7 bases left in between. This chain's CDR3 is CASSLSRGSYEQYF. The CDR3 DNA reads as TGTGCCAGCAGTTTATCGAGGGGTTCCTACGAGCAGTACTTC.

The chain recombines TRBV27 with TRBJ2-7; 11 bases map to TRBD1. The CDR3 spans 15 residues. Germline lookup yields CDR1 MNHEY and CDR2 SMNVEV (reference sequence). The junction had 5 bases not matched to a gene; V was cut back by 5 bases and J by 2 bases. In DNA form, the CDR3 reads TGTGCCAGCAGTCCCGGACAGGGGGCGACCTACGAGCAGTACGTC. Amino acid sequence: CASSPGQGATYEQYV.

The CDR3, as DNA: TGTGCCAGTTCCACACGGGGGCGGTACGAGCAGTACTTC. It encodes CASSTRGRYEQYF. The V and J genes are TRBV19 and TRBJ2-7, with D perhaps being TRBD1 or TRBD2 (6 bases each). Trimming took off 8 bases at V and 4 bases at J, with 15 bases between the two ends. Germline V gene data show CDR1 as LNHDA and CDR2 as SQIVND (reference sequence). This CDR3 has 13 residues.

J is TRBJ2-5 and V is TRBV15; D not certain. Between the trimmed V and J ends, which lost 3 bases and 3 bases, there was a span of 11 bases. Germline CDR1 and CDR2: LNHNV and YYDKDF (reference sequence). The CDR3 runs to 14 residues. This CDR3 reads CATSREQPKETQYF. Here the CDR3 DNA reads TGTGCCACCAGCAGGGAACAGCCTAAAGAGACCCAGTACTTC.

The chain joins TRBV6-5 to TRBJ1-2, with D unresolved. In germline, CDR1 is MNHEY, CDR2 SVGAGI. V was trimmed by 0 bases and J by 5 bases, leaving 13 bases between them. This CDR3 is built from 15 residues. CDR3 protein: CASSYSKNGNYGYTF. The CDR3 region has the DNA TGTGCCAGCAGTTACTCGAAAAACGGGAATTATGGCTACACCTTC.

The V gene is TRBV4-1, the J gene TRBJ1-6; tentative D call: TRBD1 (6 bases). CDR3 size: 14 residues. V was trimmed by 5 bases and J by 9 bases, leaving 14 bases between them. CDR1 is MGHRA, CDR2 YSYEKL, per germline. The CDR3 loop is CASSAWGASSPLHF. In DNA, the CDR3 is TGCGCCAGCAGCGCATGGGGGGCGAGTTCACCCCTCCACTTT.

This clone appeared a single time. The V call is TRBV4-3, the J call TRBJ1-3; a weak D match, TRBD1 (5 bases). This CDR3 has 16 residues. The V gene's germline CDR1 is LGHNA and CDR2 YSLEER. Trimming pared 2 bases from V and 4 bases from J, leaving 15 bases between. CDR3 nucleotides: TGCGCCAGCAGCCAAAGCCGAGGGGTCTTCGGAAACACCATATATTTT. Amino acids: CASSQSRGVFGNTIYF.

The chain recombines TRBV6-2 or TRBV6-3 with TRBJ2-6; possibly TRBD1 or TRBD2 for D (5 bases each). CDR1 is MNHEY, CDR2 SVGEGT, per germline. The V and J ends lost 6 bases and 7 bases respectively, with 19 bases between them. This CDR3 has 16 residues. The CDR3 sequence: CASSPIGGGSANVLTF. The DNA of the CDR3 is TGTGCCAGCAGCCCCATAGGTGGGGGTAGCGCCAACGTCCTGACTTTC.

The rearrangement uses TRBV7-6 and TRBJ2-5, with 10 bases fitting TRBD1. Germline loops: CDR1 SGHVS, CDR2 FNYEAQ. Germline trimming cut 0 bases from V and 5 bases from J; bases unmatched to any gene: 6. The CDR3 runs to 16 residues. This CDR3 reads CASSLAPGQGSETQYF. The CDR3 DNA follows: TGTGCCAGCAGCTTAGCGCCGGGACAGGGGTCGGAGACCCAGTACTTC.

The chain carries TRBV12-3 or TRBV12-4 and TRBJ1-1; no definite D call. The CDR3 is 13 residues long. The germline V and J ends were trimmed by 6 bases and 1 base, with 9 bases remaining between them. In DNA form, the CDR3 reads TGTGCCAGCAGGGCACTAGAGAACACTGAAGCTTTCTTT. Its translation: CASRALENTEAFF.

This chain joins TRBV3-1 (or the pseudogene TRBV3-2) and TRBJ1-1, with D unclear. Trimming stripped 1 base from V and 8 bases from J, with 5 bases between. Germline CDR1 is LGHDT and CDR2 is YNNKEL (reference sequence). The CDR3 is 11 residues long. As DNA, the CDR3 is TGTGCCAGCAGCCAAGGCACCGAAGCTTTCTTT. Encoded protein: CASSQGTEAFF.

The chain recombines TRBV2 with TRBJ2-1, with TRBD1 matching 9 bases. Trimming at V came to 1 base and at J to 7 bases, leaving 5 bases not matched to a gene. Germline values: CDR1 SNHLY, CDR2 FYNNEI. The CDR3 is 15 residues long. The CDR3 region is CASSEGTGEINEQFF. The CDR3, as DNA: TGTGCCAGCAGTGAAGGGACAGGGGAGATTAATGAGCAGTTCTTC.